This T cell receptor beta chain derives from a study of T cells after yellow fever vaccination. Between the trimmed V and J ends, which lost 0 bases and 3 bases, there was a span of 17 bases. In germline, CDR1 is LGHNA, CDR2 YNFKEQ. CDR3 size: 17 residues. TCRdb itself ran the 5' RACE reads through MiXCR, one entry per CDR3 protein. The sample lists about 370,000 distinct CDR3 sequences, 11% occurring once. Sequencing was performed on PBMCs, taken on the day of the first yellow fever vaccination. The rearrangement uses TRBV4-2 and TRBJ1-2; perhaps TRBD1 as D (6 bases). The clonotype was recovered from a man between 18 and 29 years old who received the YFV17D yellow fever vaccine. The CDR3 region is CASSQETTGYKDYGYTF. CDR3 nucleotides: TGTGCCAGCAGCCAAGAAACAACAGGGTATAAAGACTATGGCTACACCTTC.